This T cell receptor (beta chain) was documented in a study of T cell responses to AZD1222 COVID-19 vaccine. Only in-frame clones appear in the TCRdb table, and some are missing; sequencing was by immunoSEQ multiplex PCR. The data show roughly 120,000 clones, more than 70% seen once. This CDR3 is built from 13 residues. V was clipped by 8 bases and J by 3 bases; unmatched bases: 4. Germline loops: CDR1 WNHNN, CDR2 SYGVQD (reference sequence). Study-wide points: Baseline seropositivity occurred in only a handful of AZD1222 recipients. Nearly half of spike-specific TCRs reportedly target variant regions that are unmutated in the B.1.351 and B.1.1.7 variants. It should be noted that donors were predominantly white British and more often female, and clonal diversity was possibly underestimated.

Notes on this clone: The antigen is unknown.

Sample: peripheral blood, taken on day 0 of AZD1222 vaccination. J is TRBJ2-3 and V is TRBV10-1; 8 bases agree with TRBD2. The receptor comes from an adult in good health. CDR3 in amino acids: CASSRGGTDTQYF. Here the CDR3 DNA reads TGCGCCAGCTCACGGGGGGGAACAGATACGCAGTATTTT.